This T cell receptor (beta chain) was profiled in a study of T cell changes during pregnancy in multiple sclerosis. Trimming took off 4 bases at V and 10 bases at J, with 16 bases between the two ends. The CDR3 has 13 residues. From germline, CDR1 is WSHSY and CDR2 SAAADI. Data came from immunoSEQ multiplex PCR; TCRdb stores just in-frame clones and leaves some out. The repertoire includes under 50,000 clones, over 85% of them detected once, and 0.55% to 0.7% sits in the top ten. The receptor was isolated from a female donor with multiple sclerosis, enrolled in a pregnancy study. The chain employs TRBV10-2 and TRBJ1-1; D unresolved. The sequenced sample was CD4+ T cells from peripheral blood mononuclear cells, obtained before pregnancy. The CDR3 spells CASSVQVFSGAFF. CDR3 sequence (DNA): TGCGCCAGCAGTGTGCAGGTCTTCAGTGGAGCTTTCTTT.